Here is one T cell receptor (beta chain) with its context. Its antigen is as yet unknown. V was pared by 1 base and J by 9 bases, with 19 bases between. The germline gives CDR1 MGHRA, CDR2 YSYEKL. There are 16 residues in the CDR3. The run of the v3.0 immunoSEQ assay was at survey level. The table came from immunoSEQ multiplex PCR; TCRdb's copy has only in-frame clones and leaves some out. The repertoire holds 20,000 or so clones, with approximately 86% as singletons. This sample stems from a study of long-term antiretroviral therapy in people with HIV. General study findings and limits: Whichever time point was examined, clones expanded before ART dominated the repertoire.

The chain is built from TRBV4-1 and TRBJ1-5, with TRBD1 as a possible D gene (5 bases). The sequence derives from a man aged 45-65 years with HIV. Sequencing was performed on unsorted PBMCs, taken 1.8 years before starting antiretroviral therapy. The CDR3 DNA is TGCGCCAGCAGCCAAGCCAATAGTCCAGGGAGTCGGCCCCAGCATTTT. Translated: CASSQANSPGSRPQHF.